These 24 T cell receptor beta chains were all obtained from the same sample, sequenced in a study of beta chain features in type 1 diabetes. What was sequenced were expressed TCRB transcripts, since all of the isolated RNA had been reverse transcribed. The data were produced by immunoSEQ multiplex PCR, yet TCRdb's version contains in-frame clones alone and is incomplete. This sample yields fewer than 350,000 clones, of which approximately 15% are seen a single time; less than 0.02% belongs to the top ten. Their cognate antigens are unknown. The study's findings and limits: Shorter TCRB CDR3s, moderately but significantly so, marked every one of the four CD4+ subsets in Type 1 diabetes patients.

The specimen sequenced was naive CD4+ T cells from blood. The receptors here all came from a man aged 18-30 years with type 1 diabetes.

This clone was seen a handful of times. This chain uses TRBV7-9 with TRBJ2-7; TRBD2 matches at 15 bases. The CDR3 runs to 18 residues. J lost 3 bases, V lost 4 bases, and 10 bases had no gene match. The germline V gene encodes CDR1 SEHNR and CDR2 FQNEAQ (reference sequence). The CDR3 loop is CASSSRTSGRAGFYEQYF. The CDR3 coding sequence is TGTGCCAGCAGCTCACGGACTAGCGGGAGGGCCGGTTTCTACGAGCAGTACTTC.

A few counts support this clone. Other DNA variants within this sample encode the same CDR3. The V call is TRBV18, the J call TRBJ2-5; tentatively, D is TRBD1 (6 bases). The CDR3 spans 12 residues. Per the germline V gene, CDR1 is KGHSH and CDR2 is LQKENI. V lost 3 bases and J 5 bases, leaving 7 bases between the germline ends. CDR3 sequence: CASSPQGETQYF. CDR3 bases: TGTGCCAGCTCACCTCAGGGGGAGACCCAGTACTTC.

There are a few counts of this clone. The chain has TRBV7-8 and TRBJ2-7, with 7 bases that match TRBD1. Germline CDR1 and CDR2: SGHVS and FQNEAQ. Germline trimming cut 5 bases from V and 2 bases from J; bases unmatched to any gene: 9. The CDR3 covers 15 residues. The DNA for the CDR3 is TGTGCCAGCAGCCAGGGACAGACCTCGGCCTACGAGCAGTACTTC. Translating it yields CASSQGQTSAYEQYF.

The gene calls are TRBV9 and TRBJ2-7, with unresolved D. The CDR3 totals 12 residues. CDR1 SGDLS and CDR2 YYNGEE come from the germline V gene. V shed 0 bases and J shed 6 bases, with 7 bases lying between them. CDR3 loop: CASSVAYGEQYF. The CDR3 DNA is TGTGCCAGCAGCGTAGCTTACGGCGAGCAGTACTTC.

A few counts support this clone. The genes are TRBV2 and TRBJ2-5; 7 bases are a match to TRBD2. Germline assignment: CDR1 SNHLY and CDR2 FYNNEI. V shed 1 base, J shed 4 bases, and the junction held 3 bases outside the gene matches. The CDR3 spans 14 residues. This CDR3 is CASSEGTRGETQYF. The CDR3 nucleotides are TGTGCCAGCAGTGAAGGGACTAGAGGAGAGACCCAGTACTTC.

J is TRBJ2-1 and V is TRBV6-1; 11 bases line up with TRBD2. The V segment lost 6 bases and the J segment 5 bases; nucleotides outside the gene matches: 6. This CDR3 has 15 amino acids. The germline V gene has CDR1 MNHNS and CDR2 SASEGT. The CDR3 protein is CASRELAGVDNEQFF. The CDR3 nucleotides read TGTGCCAGCAGGGAACTAGCGGGAGTAGACAATGAGCAGTTCTTC.

V gene TRBV7-9 combines with J gene TRBJ2-7; D might be TRBD2 (6 bases). The CDR3 runs to 14 residues. The V gene lost 1 base and the J gene lost 3 bases, with 10 bases spanning the gap. Looked up from germline, CDR1 is SEHNR and CDR2 is FQNEAQ (reference sequence). For the CDR3, the DNA is TGTGCCAGCAGCTTAGGGGGGGTCCGCTACGAGCAGTACTTC. Amino acids: CASSLGGVRYEQYF.

V is TRBV19 and J is TRBJ2-6; 7 bases align to TRBD2. The CDR3 length is 15 residues. Germline-derived CDR1 and CDR2 are LNHDA and SQIVND (reference sequence). Trimming removed 4 bases from V and 0 bases from J; junction bases left unmatched: 0. The CDR3 DNA follows: TGTGCCAGTAGTAGCGGGGGCTCTGGGGCCAACGTCCTGACTTTC. This codes for CASSSGGSGANVLTF.

The rearrangement uses TRBV11-2 and TRBJ1-2; 8 bases are a match to TRBD1. The J segment lost 8 bases and the V segment lost 5 bases, leaving 10 bases of the junction unmatched. CDR3 length: 14 residues. Germline loops: CDR1 SGHAT, CDR2 FQNNGV. Here the CDR3 reads CASSRRGQGSGYTF. CDR3 DNA: TGTGCCAGCAGCCGGAGAGGACAGGGAAGCGGCTACACCTTC.

The chain couples TRBV2 to TRBJ2-7, with 10 bases fitting TRBD2. V trimming: 3 bases; J trimming: 4 bases; junction bases outside the gene matches: 6. The CDR3 is 15 residues long. Germline values: CDR1 SNHLY, CDR2 FYNNEI. In DNA form, the CDR3 reads TGTGCCAGCAGTGATGCAGCGGGGGGGCAGTACGAGCAGTACTTC. It translates to CASSDAAGGQYEQYF.

The rearrangement links TRBV4-1 to TRBJ1-4; TRBD1 might be the D (6 bases). CDR3 length equals 15 residues. The V end was cut by 3 bases, the J end by 7 bases, with 15 bases between. Per the germline V gene, CDR1 is MGHRA and CDR2 is YSYEKL. CDR3 sequence (DNA): TGCGCCAGCAGCCAGAAACAGGGCTTCGGTGAAAAACTGTTTTTT. Residues: CASSQKQGFGEKLFF.

The J gene is TRBJ2-1, the V gene TRBV6-5; maybe TRBD2 (6 bases). The CDR3 has 14 amino acids. Germline loops: CDR1 MNHEY, CDR2 SVGAGI. Deletions cut 8 bases from V and 7 bases from J, with 18 bases between. In nucleotides, the CDR3 is TGTGCCAGCTCGACCTCCCGTGGGGGGAATGAGCAGTTCTTC. Its protein product is CASSTSRGGNEQFF.

This rearrangement joins TRBV19 to TRBJ1-6; D remains ambiguous. The CDR3 contains 15 residues. V was shortened by 4 bases and J by 10 bases, with 17 bases between the two germline ends. Germline V gene sequence: CDR1 LNHDA, CDR2 SQIVND (reference sequence). In DNA form, the CDR3 reads TGTGCCAGTAGTACAAGGACTGCTCTCGGATCACCCCTCCACTTT. Amino acid sequence: CASSTRTALGSPLHF.

This clone was seen a handful of times. The rearrangement uses TRBV6-6 and TRBJ2-7; 7 bases match TRBD2. Looked up from germline, CDR1 is MNHNY and CDR2 is SVGAGI (reference sequence). V was clipped by 6 bases and J by 6 bases; unmatched bases: 5. The CDR3 covers 12 residues. The CDR3 nucleotides read TGTGCCAGCAGCCGAGAGCGGGGCGAGCAGTACTTC. Its translation is CASSRERGEQYF.

The genes are TRBV6-6 and TRBJ1-1, with D possibly being TRBD1 (6 bases). The CDR3 extends over 13 amino acids. Germline CDR1 and CDR2: MNHNY and SVGAGI (reference sequence). V lost 7 bases and J 1 base, leaving 10 bases between the germline ends. For the CDR3, the DNA is TGTGCCAGCACCGAACAGGGGAACACTGAAGCTTTCTTT. Translation: CASTEQGNTEAFF.

This clone was seen a few times. V is TRBV5-6 and J is TRBJ2-3; unclear D gene. V was pared by 0 bases and J by 1 base, with 9 bases between. CDR1 is SGHDT, CDR2 YYEEEE, per germline. The CDR3 runs 15 residues. The CDR3: CASSLARFRTDTQYF. The DNA for the CDR3 is TGTGCCAGCAGCTTGGCCCGTTTTCGCACAGATACGCAGTATTTT. The whole variable domain, filled in from reference TRBV5-6 and TRBJ2-3, reads DAGVTQSPTHLIKTRGQQVTLRCSPKSGHDTVSWYQQALGQGPQFIFQYYEEEERQRGNFPDRFSGHQFPNYSSELNVNALLLGDSALYLCASSLARFRTDTQYFGPGTRLTVL.

This clone occurred a few times. The DNA for the CDR3 is TGTGCCTGGAGAGGACAGGGGGCCTACGAGCAGTACTTC. Encoded protein: CAWRGQGAYEQYF. V is TRBV30 and J is TRBJ2-7; TRBD1 agrees at 10 bases. Trimming at V came to 3 bases and at J to 2 bases, leaving 1 base not matched to a gene. Looked up from germline, CDR1 is GTSNPN and CDR2 is SVGIG (reference sequence). The CDR3 length is 13 residues.

The chain links TRBV11-2 to TRBJ2-5; D gene unclear. V was cut by 5 bases and J by 5 bases, with 21 bases left in between. CDR3 length: 16 residues. CDR1 and CDR2 (germline): SGHAT, FQNNGV. CDR3 amino acids: CASSPQLSSTAETQYF. The CDR3 bases are TGTGCCAGCAGCCCACAGCTTAGTAGTACCGCGGAGACCCAGTACTTC.

The chain has TRBV19 and TRBJ1-6; D gene unclear. This CDR3 spans 14 amino acids. Between the trimmed V and J ends, which lost 6 bases and 9 bases, there was a span of 15 bases. CDR1 LNHDA and CDR2 SQIVND come from the germline V gene (reference sequence). The CDR3 nucleotides read TGTGCCAGTAGGACGGGCCCCAGCGGTTCACCCCTCCACTTT. The encoded protein is CASRTGPSGSPLHF. Variable domain in full (rest from reference TRBV19 and TRBJ1-6): DGGITQSPKYLFRKEGQNVTLSCEQNLNHDAMYWYRQDPGQGLRLIYYSQIVNDFQKGDIAEGYSVSREKKESFPLTVTSAQKNPTAFYLCASRTGPSGSPLHFGNGTRLTVT.

This clone was found a few times. This rearrangement joins TRBV6-6 to TRBJ1-2; 10 bases fit TRBD1. CDR3 length: 15 residues. J was trimmed by 3 bases and V by 5 bases; bases with no gene match: 6. From germline, CDR1 is MNHNY and CDR2 SVGAGI (reference sequence). CDR3 amino acids: CASSHPGQGHYGYTF. The DNA for the CDR3 is TGTGCCAGCAGTCACCCGGGACAGGGGCACTATGGCTACACCTTC.

The table lists this clone with a few counts. The chain is built from TRBV5-5 and TRBJ2-3, with 11 bases that match TRBD1. Germline CDR1 and CDR2: SGHKS and YYEKEE (reference sequence). Trimming took 3 bases from V and 4 from J; bases not matched to a gene: 7. This CDR3 contains 16 residues. CDR3 amino acids: CASSYRGTGGADTQYF. DNA for the CDR3: TGTGCCAGCAGCTACCGAGGGACAGGGGGGGCAGATACGCAGTATTTT. Full variable domain (remainder filled in from reference TRBV5-5 and TRBJ2-3): DAGVTQSPTHLIKTRGQQVTLRCSPISGHKSVSWYQQVLGQGPQFIFQYYEKEERGRGNFPDRFSARQFPNYSSELNVNALLLGDSALYLCASSYRGTGGADTQYFGPGTRLTVL.

The V call is TRBV5-4, the J call TRBJ2-3, with TRBD2 identical over 10 bases. The CDR3 totals 15 residues. The V segment lost 5 bases and the J segment 0 bases; nucleotides outside the gene matches: 3. Germline V lookup: CDR1 SGHNT, CDR2 YYREEE (reference sequence). This CDR3 reads CASSIAGGSTDTQYF. The CDR3 nucleotides read TGTGCCAGCAGTATAGCGGGGGGTAGCACAGATACGCAGTATTTT.

There are a few counts of this clone. The CDR3 protein is CASSVTHRGTSEAFF. CDR3 DNA: TGTGCCAGCAGTGTAACCCACAGGGGAACTTCTGAAGCTTTCTTT. The rearrangement uses TRBV6-6 and TRBJ1-1, with TRBD1 matching 7 bases. Trimming removed 5 bases from V and 6 bases from J; junction bases left unmatched: 12. The CDR3 totals 15 residues. Looked up from germline, CDR1 is MNHNY and CDR2 is SVGAGI (reference sequence).

J is TRBJ2-1 and V is TRBV27, with 10 bases aligning to TRBD2. The CDR3 is 13 residues long. The trim removed 6 bases at V and 8 bases at J, leaving 4 bases unmatched. Germline CDR1 is MNHEY and CDR2 is SMNVEV (reference sequence). CDR3 sequence (DNA): TGTGCCAGCAGGCTAGCGGGAGTACATGAGCAGTTCTTC. Translated: CASRLAGVHEQFF.